This T cell receptor beta chain was documented in a study of T-cell memory formation after mild COVID-19. Points from the study as a whole: Second-wave clones peaking on day 37 lacked confirmed SARS-CoV-2 specificity. Clones shrinking between day 15 and 85 showed a balanced CD4/CD8 split, and those that grew later tilted toward CD4+.

The sample holds a few counts of this clonotype. The antigen is undetermined. One entry per CDR3 protein, called by TCRdb with MiXCR from the 5' RACE reads. The sample has more than 300,000 distinct CDR3 sequences, roughly an eighth seen once; the top ten hold about a fifth. The CDR3 covers 13 residues. V lost 3 bases to trimming and J lost 8 bases; unmatched junction nucleotides: 5. Germline-derived CDR1 and CDR2 are SGHTA and FQGTGA. This TCR derives from a man aged 18 to 35 who had mild COVID-19 (a few samples of this study predate the infection). Cell type and time point are not known. The source material was PBMCs or a T cell subset sorted from them (not recorded which). The chain uses TRBV7-3 and TRBJ1-1; 8 bases agree with TRBD1. The CDR3 region is CASSLGQAREAFF. The CDR3, as DNA: TGTGCCAGCAGCTTGGGACAGGCTAGGGAAGCTTTCTTT.